The entry that follows covers one T cell receptor (beta chain) sequence. Its antigen is currently unknown. Other nucleotide sequences in the sample specify the same CDR3. This sample is drawn from a study of beta chain features in type 1 diabetes. Central memory, naive, regulatory and stem cell-like memory CD4+ cells were sorted by CD45RO/CCR7/CD25/CD127/CD95/CD27. Study findings and constraints: When Type 1 diabetes patients were examined, their TCRB CDR3s proved moderately but significantly shorter in all four CD4+ subsets.

TCRB transcripts that were expressed got sequenced, as all of the isolated RNA had been reverse transcribed. The protocol was immunoSEQ multiplex PCR, while the TCRdb copy is restricted to in-frame clones and leaves out a portion. The sample shows 400,000 to 600,000 clones, approximately 28% of them seen only once. From germline, CDR1 is KGHSH and CDR2 LQKENI. The CDR3 is 13 amino acids. Trimming removed 2 bases at V and 3 bases at J, with 8 bases between. Sequenced: naive CD4+ T cells from blood. The clonotype comes from a man younger than 30 in good health. V is TRBV18 and J is TRBJ2-7; D is uncertain. DNA of the CDR3: TGTGCCAGCTCACCAGGAGTTAGCTACGAGCAGTACTTC. Protein: CASSPGVSYEQYF.